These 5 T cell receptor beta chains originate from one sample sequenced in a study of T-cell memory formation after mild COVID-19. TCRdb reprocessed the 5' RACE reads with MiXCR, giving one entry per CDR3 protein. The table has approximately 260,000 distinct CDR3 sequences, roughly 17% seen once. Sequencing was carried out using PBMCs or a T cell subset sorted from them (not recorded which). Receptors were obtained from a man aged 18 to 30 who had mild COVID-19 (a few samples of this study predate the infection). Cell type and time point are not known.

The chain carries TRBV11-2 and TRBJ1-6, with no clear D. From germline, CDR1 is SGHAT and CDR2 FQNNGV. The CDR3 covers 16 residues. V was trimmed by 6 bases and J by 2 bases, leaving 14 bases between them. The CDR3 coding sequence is TGTGCCAGCAGACTTGAGGGTAGCCCCTATAATTCACCCCTCCACTTT. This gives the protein CASRLEGSPYNSPLHF.

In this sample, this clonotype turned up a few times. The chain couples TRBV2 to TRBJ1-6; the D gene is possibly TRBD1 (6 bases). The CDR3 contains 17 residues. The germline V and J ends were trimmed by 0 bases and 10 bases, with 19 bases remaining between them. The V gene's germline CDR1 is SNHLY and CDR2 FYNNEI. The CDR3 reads CASSEALRGGRGSPLHF. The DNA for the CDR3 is TGTGCCAGCAGTGAAGCCCTCAGAGGGGGGCGAGGATCACCCCTCCACTTT. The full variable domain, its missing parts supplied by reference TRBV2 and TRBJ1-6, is EPEVTQTPSHQVTQMGQEVILRCVPISNHLYFYWYRQILGQKVEFLVSFYNNEISEKSEIFDDQFSVERPDGSNFTLKIRSTKLEDSAMYFCASSEALRGGRGSPLHFGNGTRLTVT.

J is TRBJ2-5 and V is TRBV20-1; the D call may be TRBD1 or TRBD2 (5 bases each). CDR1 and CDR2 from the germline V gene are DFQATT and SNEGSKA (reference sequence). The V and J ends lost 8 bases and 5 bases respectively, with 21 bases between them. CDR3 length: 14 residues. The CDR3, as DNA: TGCAGTCAAAATCCCCGGGGCACGGGTGAGACCCAGTACTTC. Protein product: CSQNPRGTGETQYF.

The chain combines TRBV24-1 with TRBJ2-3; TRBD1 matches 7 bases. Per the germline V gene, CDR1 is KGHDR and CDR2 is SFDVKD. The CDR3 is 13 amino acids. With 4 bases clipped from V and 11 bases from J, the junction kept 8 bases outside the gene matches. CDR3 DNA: TGTGCCACCAGTGACTCAACAGGGGCCCAGCAGTATTTT. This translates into CATSDSTGAQQYF.

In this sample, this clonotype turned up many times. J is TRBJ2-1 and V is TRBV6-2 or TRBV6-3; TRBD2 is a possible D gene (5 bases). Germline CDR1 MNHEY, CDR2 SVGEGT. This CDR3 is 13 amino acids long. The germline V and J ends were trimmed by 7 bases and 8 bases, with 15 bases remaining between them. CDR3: CASKMTRVDEQFF. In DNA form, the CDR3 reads TGTGCCAGCAAAATGACGCGGGTTGATGAGCAGTTCTTC.